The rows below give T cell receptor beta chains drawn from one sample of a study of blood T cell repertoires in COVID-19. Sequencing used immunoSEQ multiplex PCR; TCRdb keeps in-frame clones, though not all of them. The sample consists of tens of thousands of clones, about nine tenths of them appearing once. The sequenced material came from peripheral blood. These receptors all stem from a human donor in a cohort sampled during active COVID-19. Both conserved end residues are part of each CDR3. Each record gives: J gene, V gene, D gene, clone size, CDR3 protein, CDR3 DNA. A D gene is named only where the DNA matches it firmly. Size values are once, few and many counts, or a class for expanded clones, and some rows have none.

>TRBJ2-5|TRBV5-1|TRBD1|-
CASSPGARTGQETQYF
TGCGCCAGCAGCCCTGGGGCCCGGACAGGTCAAGAGACCCAGTACTTC
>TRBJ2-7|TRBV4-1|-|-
CASSQRTGSSYEQYF
TGCGCCAGCAGCCAACGGACGGGGAGCTCCTACGAGCAGTACTTC
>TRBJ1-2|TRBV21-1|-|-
CASSNTGTGRPFAYGYTF
TGTGCCAGCAGCAACACCGGGACAGGGAGGCCCTTCGCTTATGGCTACACCTTC
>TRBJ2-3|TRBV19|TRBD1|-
CASSNRDSGPKITQYF
TGTGCCAGTAGTAACAGGGACAGTGGGCCAAAGATCACGCAGTATTTT
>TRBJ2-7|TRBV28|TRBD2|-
CASSLTSGPSYEQYF
TGTGCCAGCAGTTTAACTAGCGGGCCTTCCTACGAGCAGTACTTC
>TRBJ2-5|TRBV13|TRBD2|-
CASSSQSGLAGQETQYF
TGTGCCAGCAGCTCTCAATCGGGACTAGCGGGGCAAGAGACCCAGTACTTC
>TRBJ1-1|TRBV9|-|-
CASSVEGRANTEAFF
TGTGCCAGCAGCGTAGAGGGCAGGGCGAACACTGAAGCTTTCTTT
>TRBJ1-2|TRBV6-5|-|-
CASRMDSLYGYTF
TGTGCCAGCAGGATGGACAGCCTCTATGGCTACACCTTC
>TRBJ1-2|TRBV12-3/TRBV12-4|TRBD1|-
CASRKDRVYGYTF
TGTGCCAGCAGAAAGGACAGGGTCTATGGCTACACCTTC
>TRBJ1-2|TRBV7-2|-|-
CASSPNGAGEGGYTF
TGTGCCAGCAGCCCAAATGGGGCAGGGGAAGGGGGCTACACCTTC
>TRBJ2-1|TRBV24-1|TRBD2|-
CATSGTSGVSEQFF
TGTGCCACCAGTGGGACTAGCGGGGTTAGTGAGCAGTTCTTC
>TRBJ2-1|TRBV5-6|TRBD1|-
CASSAGQGHEQFF
TGTGCCAGCAGCGCGGGACAGGGCCATGAGCAGTTCTTC
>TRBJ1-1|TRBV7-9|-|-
CASSLAPGAEAFF
TGTGCCAGCAGCTTAGCGCCCGGGGCTGAAGCTTTCTTT
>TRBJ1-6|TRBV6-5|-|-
CASSIRGVNSPLHF
TGTGCCAGCAGTATTCGGGGGGTTAATTCACCCCTCCACTTT
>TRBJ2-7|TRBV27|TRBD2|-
CASSLSGAPGHVLAGLGRDEQYF
TGTGCCAGCAGTTTATCGGGGGCTCCGGGACACGTACTAGCGGGTCTCGGAAGGGACGAGCAGTACTTC
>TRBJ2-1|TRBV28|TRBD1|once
CASSFLPDGQGLGEQFF
TGTGCCAGCAGTTTCCTTCCGGATGGACAGGGTTTGGGTGAGCAGTTCTTC
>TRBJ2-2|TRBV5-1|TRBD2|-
CASSFSGSTGELFF
TGCGCCAGCAGCTTCAGCGGGAGTACCGGGGAGCTGTTTTTT
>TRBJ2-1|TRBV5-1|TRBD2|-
CASSEGWEGHYNEQFF
TGCGCCAGCAGCGAAGGGTGGGAGGGCCACTACAATGAGCAGTTCTTC
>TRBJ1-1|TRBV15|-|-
CATSRDVRRMNTEAFF
TGTGCCACCAGCAGAGATGTGCGGCGCATGAACACTGAAGCTTTCTTT
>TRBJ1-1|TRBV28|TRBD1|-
CAIGQGISEAFF
TGTGCCATTGGACAGGGTATTTCTGAAGCTTTCTTT
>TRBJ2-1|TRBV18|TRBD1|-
CASSPKQGSSYNEQFF
TGTGCCAGCTCACCCAAACAGGGGAGCTCCTACAATGAGCAGTTCTTC
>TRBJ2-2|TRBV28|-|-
CASRGGTNTGELFF
TGTGCCAGTCGAGGCGGGACGAACACCGGGGAGCTGTTTTTT
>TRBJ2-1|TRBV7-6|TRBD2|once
CASSSGLAPQAEQFF
TGTGCCAGCAGCTCCGGACTAGCTCCCCAAGCGGAGCAGTTCTTC
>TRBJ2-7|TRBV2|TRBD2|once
CASSGGTSGRISYYEQYF
TGTGCCAGCAGCGGCGGGACTAGCGGTCGGATATCCTACTACGAGCAGTACTTC
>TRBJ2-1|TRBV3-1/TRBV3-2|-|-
CASSKPTVSSYNEQFF
TGTGCCAGCAGCAAGCCGACAGTGAGCTCCTACAATGAGCAGTTCTTC
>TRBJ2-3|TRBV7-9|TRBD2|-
CASSLDYSGRSDTQYF
TGTGCCAGCAGCTTAGATTATAGCGGGAGATCAGATACGCAGTATTTT
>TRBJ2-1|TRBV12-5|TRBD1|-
CASGSGQEYNEQFF
TGTGCTAGTGGTTCGGGACAGGAGTACAATGAGCAGTTCTTC
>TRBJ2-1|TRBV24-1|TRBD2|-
CATSDGILAGASLGQFF
TGTGCCACCAGTGATGGAATACTAGCGGGAGCCTCCCTGGGGCAGTTCTTC
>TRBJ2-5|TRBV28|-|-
CASSWGPRETQYF
TGTGCCAGCAGTTGGGGCCCACGCGAGACCCAGTACTTC
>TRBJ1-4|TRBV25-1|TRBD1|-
CASSEYRTGFNEKLFF
TGTGCCAGCAGTGAATATCGGACAGGCTTTAATGAAAAACTGTTTTTT
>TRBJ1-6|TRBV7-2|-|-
CASSRTSPPAPLHF
TGTGCCAGCAGCAGGACATCCCCCCCCGCTCCCCTCCACTTT
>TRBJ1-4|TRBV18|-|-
CASSPPNAALNEKLFF
TGTGCCAGCTCACCACCGAATGCGGCCCTGAATGAAAAACTGTTTTTT